The present TCR beta chain was sequenced within a study of CD8 T cell repertoires and HIV-1 epitope variants. Study summary: Twenty-five autologous and known Gag and Nef epitope variant peptides each stimulated T cells separately. Epitopes were three Gag families plus Nef HW9 and YT9. Control wells had CMV/EBV/flu peptides, negative Ebola AY9, or no peptide. T cells were cultured for nine to ten days with cytokines added on days 3 and 7.

The CDR3 has 16 residues. The V gene's germline CDR1 is SGHRS and CDR2 YFSETQ. Unmatched junction bases numbered 12, after V lost 4 bases and J lost 9 bases. In the case of this clone: Antigen: not known.

Generated by immunoSEQ multiplex PCR, the TCRdb table keeps only in-frame clones and is missing some. Altogether about 4,000 clones are present, 68% being singletons, with the ten largest covering roughly 42%. The sample comprised cultured CD8+ T cells derived from PBMCs. The chain combines TRBV5-1 with TRBJ1-6; 8 nucleotides agree with TRBD1. The source of this sequence is a male donor with HIV. The CDR3 DNA follows: TGCGCCAGCAGCCCTCGGACAGGGTTAACAGCTTCACCCCTCCACTTT. It translates to CASSPRTGLTASPLHF.